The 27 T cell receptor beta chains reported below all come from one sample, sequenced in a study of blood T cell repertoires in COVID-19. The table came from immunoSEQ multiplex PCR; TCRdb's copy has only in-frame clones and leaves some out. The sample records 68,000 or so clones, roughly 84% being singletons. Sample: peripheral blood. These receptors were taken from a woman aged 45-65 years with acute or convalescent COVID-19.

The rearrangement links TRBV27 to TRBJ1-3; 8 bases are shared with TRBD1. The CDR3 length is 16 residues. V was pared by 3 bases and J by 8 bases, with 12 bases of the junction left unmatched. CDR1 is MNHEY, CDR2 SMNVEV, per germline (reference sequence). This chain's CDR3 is CASSLRTGLGDYTIYF. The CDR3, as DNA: TGTGCCAGCAGTTTGAGGACAGGGTTGGGGGACTACACCATATATTTT.

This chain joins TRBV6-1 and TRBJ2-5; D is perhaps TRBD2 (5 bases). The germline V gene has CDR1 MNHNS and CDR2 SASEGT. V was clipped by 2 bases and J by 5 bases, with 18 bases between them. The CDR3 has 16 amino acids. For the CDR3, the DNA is TGTGCCAGCAGTGAACTTGGCGGATTGGGAGCGGAGACCCAGTACTTC. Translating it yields CASSELGGLGAETQYF.

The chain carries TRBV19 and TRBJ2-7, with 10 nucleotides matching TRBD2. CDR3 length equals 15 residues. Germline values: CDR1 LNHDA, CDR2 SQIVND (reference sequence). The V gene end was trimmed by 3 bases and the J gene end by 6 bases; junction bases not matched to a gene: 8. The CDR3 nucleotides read TGTGCCAGTAGTATCGGCGCGGGGACTAGCGCCGAGCAGTACTTC. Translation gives CASSIGAGTSAEQYF.

The CDR3 sequence: CASSGGTELLGNTIYF. The CDR3 region has the DNA TGCGCCAGCAGCGGTGGGACAGAACTTCTTGGAAACACCATATATTTT. This sequence joins TRBV5-1 and TRBJ1-3; 7 bases match TRBD1. Germline loops: CDR1 SGHRS, CDR2 YFSETQ. The V segment lost 4 bases and the J segment 3 bases; nucleotides outside the gene matches: 10. The length of the CDR3 is 16 residues.

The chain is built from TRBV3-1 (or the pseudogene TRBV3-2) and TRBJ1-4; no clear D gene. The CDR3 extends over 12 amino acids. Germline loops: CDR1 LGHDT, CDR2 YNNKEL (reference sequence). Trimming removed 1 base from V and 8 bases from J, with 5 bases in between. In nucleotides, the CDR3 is TGTGCCAGCAGCCAAGCGAGGGAAAAACTGTTTTTT. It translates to CASSQAREKLFF.

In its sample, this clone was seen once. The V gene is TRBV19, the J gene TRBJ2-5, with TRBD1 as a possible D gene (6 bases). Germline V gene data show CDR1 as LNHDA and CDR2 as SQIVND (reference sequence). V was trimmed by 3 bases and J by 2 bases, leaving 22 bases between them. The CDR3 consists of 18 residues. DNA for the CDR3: TGTGCCAGTAGTATCCCCCGCCCTCCGCGACAGGTACAAGAGACCCAGTACTTC. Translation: CASSIPRPPRQVQETQYF.

As DNA, the CDR3 is TGTGCCAGTAGTACATCTAGCGGGCTTGGGTATGAGCAGTTCTTC. This sequence encodes CASSTSSGLGYEQFF. The genes are TRBV19 and TRBJ2-1; 8 positions agree with TRBD2. The CDR3 is 15 amino acids. Germline CDR1 is LNHDA and CDR2 is SQIVND (reference sequence). The junction had 10 bases not matched to a gene; V was cut back by 4 bases and J by 8 bases.

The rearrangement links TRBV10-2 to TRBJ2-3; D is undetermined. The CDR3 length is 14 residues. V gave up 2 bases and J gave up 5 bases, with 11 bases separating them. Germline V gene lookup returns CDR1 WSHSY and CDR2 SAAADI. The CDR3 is CASSEAVVGDTQYF. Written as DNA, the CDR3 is TGCGCCAGCAGTGAGGCGGTAGTTGGAGATACGCAGTATTTT.

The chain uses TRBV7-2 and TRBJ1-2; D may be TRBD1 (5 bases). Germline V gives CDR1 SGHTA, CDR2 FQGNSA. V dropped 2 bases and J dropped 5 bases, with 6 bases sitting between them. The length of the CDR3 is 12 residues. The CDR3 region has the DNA TGTGCCAGCAGCTTACAGGGTTATGGCTACACCTTC. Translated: CASSLQGYGYTF.

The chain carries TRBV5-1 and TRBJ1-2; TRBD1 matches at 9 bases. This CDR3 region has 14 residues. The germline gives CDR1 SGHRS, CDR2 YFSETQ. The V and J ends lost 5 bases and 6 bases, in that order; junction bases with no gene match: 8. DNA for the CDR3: TGCGCCAGCAGAACAACTACAGGGGGCGATGGCTACACCTTC. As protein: CASRTTTGGDGYTF.

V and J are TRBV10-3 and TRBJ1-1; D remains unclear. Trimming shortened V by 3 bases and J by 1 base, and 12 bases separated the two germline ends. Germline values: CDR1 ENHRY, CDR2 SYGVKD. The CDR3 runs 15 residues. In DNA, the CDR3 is TGTGCCATCAGTGAATTCCCCAGATCGAACACTGAAGCTTTCTTT. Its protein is CAISEFPRSNTEAFF.

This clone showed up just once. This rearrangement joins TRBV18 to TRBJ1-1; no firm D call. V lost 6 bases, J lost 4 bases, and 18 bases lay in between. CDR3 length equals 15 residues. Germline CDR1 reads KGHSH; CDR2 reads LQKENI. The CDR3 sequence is CASSPVVAGPTEAFF. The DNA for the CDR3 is TGTGCCAGCTCCCCGGTCGTGGCAGGTCCCACTGAAGCTTTCTTT.

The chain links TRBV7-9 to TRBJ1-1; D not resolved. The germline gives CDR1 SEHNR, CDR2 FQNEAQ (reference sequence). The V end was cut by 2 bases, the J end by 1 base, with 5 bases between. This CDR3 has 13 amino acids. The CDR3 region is CASSLIENTEAFF. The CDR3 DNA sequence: TGTGCCAGCAGCTTAATAGAGAACACTGAAGCTTTCTTT.

The CDR3 DNA is TGTGCCAAATTATTAGGGGGGGGCTTGAACACTGAAGCTTTCTTT. Encoded protein: CAKLLGGGLNTEAFF. The rearrangement joins TRBV19 to TRBJ1-1; possible D gene TRBD1, 6 bases. V gave up 10 bases and J gave up 0 bases, with 18 bases separating them. Germline V CDR1 and CDR2: LNHDA, SQIVND (reference sequence). The CDR3 runs 15 residues.

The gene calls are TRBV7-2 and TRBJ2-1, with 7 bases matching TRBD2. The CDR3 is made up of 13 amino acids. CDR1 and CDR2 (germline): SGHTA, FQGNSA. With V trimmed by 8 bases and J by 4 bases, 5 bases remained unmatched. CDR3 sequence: CASGRGRYNEQFF. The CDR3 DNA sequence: TGTGCCAGCGGGCGCGGGAGATACAATGAGCAGTTCTTC.

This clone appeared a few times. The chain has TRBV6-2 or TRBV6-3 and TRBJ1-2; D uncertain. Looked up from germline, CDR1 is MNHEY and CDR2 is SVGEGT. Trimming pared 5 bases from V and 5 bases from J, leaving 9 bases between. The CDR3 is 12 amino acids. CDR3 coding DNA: TGTGCCAGCAGTCAAGAGTCATATGGCTACACCTTC. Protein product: CASSQESYGYTF.

The CDR3 DNA follows: TGCGCCAGCAGCCCCCGGGCGGGGTACAATGAGCAGTTCTTC. This gives the protein CASSPRAGYNEQFF. The chain recombines TRBV4-1 with TRBJ2-1; tentatively, D is TRBD2 (6 bases). CDR3 size: 14 residues. V gave up 4 bases and J gave up 4 bases, with 11 bases separating them. Per the germline V gene, CDR1 is MGHRA and CDR2 is YSYEKL.

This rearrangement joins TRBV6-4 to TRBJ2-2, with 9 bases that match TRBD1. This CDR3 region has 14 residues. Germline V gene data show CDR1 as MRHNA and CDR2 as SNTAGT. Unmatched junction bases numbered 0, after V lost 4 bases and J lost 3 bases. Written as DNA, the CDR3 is TGTGCCAGCAGTGGACAGGGGGACACCGGGGAGCTGTTTTTT. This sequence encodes CASSGQGDTGELFF.

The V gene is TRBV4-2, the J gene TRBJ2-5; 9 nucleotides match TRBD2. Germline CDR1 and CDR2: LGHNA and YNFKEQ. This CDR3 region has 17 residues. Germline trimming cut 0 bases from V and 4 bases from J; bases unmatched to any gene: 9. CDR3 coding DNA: TGTGCCAGCAGCCAAGATCCGGGGGTAGCGGGGGTAGAGACCCAGTACTTC. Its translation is CASSQDPGVAGVETQYF.

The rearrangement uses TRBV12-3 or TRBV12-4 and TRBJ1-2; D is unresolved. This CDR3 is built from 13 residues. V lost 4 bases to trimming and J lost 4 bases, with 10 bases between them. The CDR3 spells CASSSGPSYGYTF. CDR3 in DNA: TGTGCCAGCAGTTCTGGGCCGTCCTATGGCTACACCTTC.

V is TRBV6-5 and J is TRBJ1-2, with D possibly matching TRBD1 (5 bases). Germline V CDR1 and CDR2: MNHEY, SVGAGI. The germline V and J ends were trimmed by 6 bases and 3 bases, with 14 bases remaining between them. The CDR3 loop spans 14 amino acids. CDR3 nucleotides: TGTGCCAGCAGAGCCCAGGGCCGGGACTATGGCTACACCTTC. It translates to CASRAQGRDYGYTF.

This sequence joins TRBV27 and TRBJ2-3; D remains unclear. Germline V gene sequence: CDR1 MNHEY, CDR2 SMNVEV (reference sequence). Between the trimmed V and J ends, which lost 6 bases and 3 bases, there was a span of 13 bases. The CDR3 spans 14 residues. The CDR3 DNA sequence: TGTGCCAGCAGAGCGAATATACCAACAGATACGCAGTATTTT. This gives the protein CASRANIPTDTQYF.

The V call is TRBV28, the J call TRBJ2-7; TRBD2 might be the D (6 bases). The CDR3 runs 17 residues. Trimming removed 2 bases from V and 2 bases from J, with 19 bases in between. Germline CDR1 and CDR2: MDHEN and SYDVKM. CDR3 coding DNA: TGTGCCAGCAGTTTAAGGTCCGTAGCGGCCCACACCTACGAGCAGTACTTC. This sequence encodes CASSLRSVAAHTYEQYF.

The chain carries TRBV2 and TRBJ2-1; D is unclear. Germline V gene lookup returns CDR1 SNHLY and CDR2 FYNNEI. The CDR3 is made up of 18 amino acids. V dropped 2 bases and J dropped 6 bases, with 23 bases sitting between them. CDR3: CASSERPGLTLSFNEQFF. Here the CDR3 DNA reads TGTGCCAGCAGTGAAAGGCCAGGTCTTACATTATCGTTCAATGAGCAGTTCTTC.

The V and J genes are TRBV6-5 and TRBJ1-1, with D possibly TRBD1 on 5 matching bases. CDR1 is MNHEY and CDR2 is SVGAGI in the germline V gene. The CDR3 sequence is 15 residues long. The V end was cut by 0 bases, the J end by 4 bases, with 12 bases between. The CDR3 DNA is TGTGCCAGCAGTTACTCGGGAGGGGTGGGCACTGAAGCTTTCTTT. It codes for CASSYSGGVGTEAFF.

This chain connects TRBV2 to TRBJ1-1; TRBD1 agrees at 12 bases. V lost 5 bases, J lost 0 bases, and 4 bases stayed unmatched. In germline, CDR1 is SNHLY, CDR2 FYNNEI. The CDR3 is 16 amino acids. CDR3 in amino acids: CASSLGTGGMNTEAFF. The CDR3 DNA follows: TGTGCCAGCAGTCTCGGGACAGGGGGCATGAACACTGAAGCTTTCTTT.

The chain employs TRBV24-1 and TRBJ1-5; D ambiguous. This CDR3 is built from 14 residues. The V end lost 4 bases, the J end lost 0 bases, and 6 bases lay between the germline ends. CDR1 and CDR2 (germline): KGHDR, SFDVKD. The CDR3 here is CATSESHSNQPQHF. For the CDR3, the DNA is TGTGCCACCAGTGAGTCCCATAGCAATCAGCCCCAGCATTTT.